This section outlines one TCR beta chain sequence together with its context. This clone has more than one count but fewer than ten. Its binding antigen is unknown. No base qualities exist here, and no much larger clone lies one base off it. The library was made by the immunoSEQ multiplex PCR assay. The multiplex PCR relied on a mix of 60 forward primers for TCR Vbeta segments and 13 reverse primers for TCR Jbeta segments. A multiplex PCR assay on genomic DNA amplified the CDR3 region of rearranged TCR beta genes. On the Illumina HiSeq System, the amplified TCR beta libraries were sequenced as 87-base-pair reads. Per the original workflow: A later analysis counted tens of millions of unique TCR beta chains across the approximately 700 repertoires, and 9.5 million to 11 million of these chains were shared by at least two donors. A nearest-neighbor algorithm error-corrected the raw reads and collapsed the reads into unique sequences, merging closely related sequences to remove PCR and sequencing errors. CDR3 sequences were aligned to IMGT reference sequences to assign V, D and J gene segments. For a sequence to be retained, a match of at least six nucleotides was required to both a V gene segment and a J gene segment. A rearrangement counted as productive if the CDR3 had no stop codons and remained in frame with V and J, and every other rearrangement counted as non-productive. CDR3 was defined according to IMGT convention as the region running from the second conserved V-encoded cysteine to the conserved J-encoded phenylalanine. Sequences without an unambiguous match to a single V gene segment were excluded from the earlier analysis of several hundred of the donors. In an earlier analysis of about 590 of the donors, a V segment was called functional when productive rearrangements were above 56.7%, and segregating when the standard deviation between donors exceeded 5%. A statistical classification framework was developed to diagnose cytomegalovirus status using the catalog of TCR beta chain sequences. V and J gene assignment, in a later analysis, came from comparing TCR nucleotide sequences with IMGT/GENE-DB human TR gene sequences. The TCRdist pipeline was used in a later analysis to assign CDR3 sequences and most-parsimonious VDJ recombination scenarios. A later analysis defined each TCR beta chain by its CDR3 amino acid sequence plus V-gene family, and excluded reads lacking a unique V-gene family. As a way to deal with suspected cross-contamination and a sequencing artifact, a later analysis dropped nearly 600 nucleotide sequences that were highly shared and had low generation probability. In a later analysis, a clonal expansion index for each public chain was calculated from normalized within-repertoire ranks of inferred template counts. Generation probabilities in a later analysis came from a VDJ recombination model fitted to out-of-frame rearrangements, and those results were checked against IGoR. In a later analysis, TCR-TCR, TCR-HLA and TCR-CMV co-occurrence was scored with hypergeometric tests, and a repertoire-size bias correction was applied to TCR pairs. A later analysis estimated false discovery rates by permuting HLA or CMV assignments 20 times. In a later analysis, co-occurring TCRs were grouped using DBSCAN, and TCRdist sequence similarity was added for clustering within HLA-allele-positive subsets. Co-occurrence clustering excluded repertoires with fewer than 30,000 or more than 120,000 public chains, plus five with anomalous nucleotide sharing. In its TCRdb copy, this immuneACCESS table keeps in-frame sequences only and misses some clones. Where compared with another copy, unresolved V genes explain less than half of these, and the others have no known cause. The V and J calls and the clone size are those of that table, but D and trimming were determined from the DNA. For this sample there are about 180,000 clones; 82% appear just once. The biggest ten clones account for 1.5% of the sample.

Based on the germline V gene, the CDR1 and CDR2 sequences are SGHVS and FNYEAQ. The CDR3, from cysteine to phenylalanine, totals 13 residues. Solely the CDR3 DNA is kept, with 39 bases framed from the first base. V loses 5 bases at its end and J loses 6 bases; junction bases beyond the gene matches: 6. The cohort consisted of some 730 healthy bone marrow donors. At the time of sampling, all cohort members were nominally healthy, though unrecorded immune exposures were likely present. The donor was CMV seronegative and belonged to the group of 352 seronegative cohort members. Every donor gave a peripheral blood sample, and the peripheral blood mononuclear cells from that sample were used for TCR beta sequencing. Genomic DNA was extracted from the blood cell samples with the Qiagen DNeasy Blood Extraction Kit. The record originates from a study of cytomegalovirus exposure and HLA in healthy donors (dated by TCRdb to the late 2010s). Background for the entire study: An earlier analysis of under 600 of the donors reported 250 to 300 Gb of sequence data and 100 million to 130 million unique TCR beta sequences from about 200 million T cells. Roughly 300 gigabases of sequencing data and around 80 million unique TCR sequences made up an early release that covered nearly 650 HLA-typed donors. Among the roughly 390 genotyped donors, approximately 76% belonged to the genetic ancestry cluster associated with self-reported Caucasian donors. The study aimed to test whether signatures of past pathogen exposure could be identified by cataloging public T cell receptors. The study profiled the T cell repertoires of 666 subjects by immunosequencing and related them to cytomegalovirus serostatus. A separate validation cohort of about 110 different subjects was used in addition to the approximately 640-subject first cohort. To predict cytomegalovirus infection status, the study combined high-throughput TCR immunosequencing, statistical association of individual TCRs with disease status, and machine learning. In a later analysis, previously published TCR beta repertoires from 550 to 700 donors were re-analyzed and high-resolution HLA genotyping was added so that TCR occurrence patterns could be studied. Rather than drawing on any new phenotypic data, the later analysis identified candidate immune exposures from TCR beta sequences and the way those sequences occurred across donors. An earlier analysis of around 640 of the donors used high-throughput TCR beta sequencing to judge whether each TCR beta V gene segment behaved as functional or pseudogenic. Alongside the repertoire data, information on donor age, sex, ethnicity and CMV serostatus was compiled. Genome-wide SNP genotypes for about 60% of the roughly 700 donors were used in a later genetic analysis, which treated that subset as a discovery cohort. Every discovery cohort repertoire had been produced on one sequencing platform. HLA typing covered class I and class II loci at four-digit resolution. Typing coverage differed by locus: A, B, C, DRB1 and DQB1 were typed in about 620-630 donors, DQA1 in roughly 510, DPA1 in 600 to 610, and DPB1 in 400 to 490. Because of strong linkage in the cohort, roughly five DR-DQ haplotypes were treated as single units for association and clustering. Among about 360 genotyped donors of the cohort, an average of approximately 250,000 unique TCR beta nucleotide sequences were sequenced per donor, around 18% of them non-productive.

General findings and caveats noted by the study authors: Most TCR sequences were seen in very few donors, while some public TCRs were found in many individuals. Because counts were too low, 15 to 20 rarely observed V segments, including chromosome 9 orphons, were excluded from the earlier analysis of fewer than 650 of the donors. Because some donors lacked HLA typing at each locus, the association tests relied only on the typed subset. Cytomegalovirus status was reported to be diagnosed by the classifier with high specificity and sensitivity in both the original and validation cohorts. CMV serostatus was the only immune exposure information available for the cohort. Several of the top co-occurrence clusters appeared to be linked to parvovirus B19, influenza, CMV and Epstein-Barr virus, according to a later analysis. Three of the identified cytomegalovirus-associated TCR beta chains were confirmed in vitro to be specific for cytomegalovirus antigens. The study listed approximately 150 TCR beta chains as associated with cytomegalovirus. A later analysis found that most CMV-associated TCR beta chains appeared HLA-restricted, with HLA associations seemingly driven largely by CMV exposure. According to the authors, the approach could potentially be generalized to other disease states and immunological phenotypes. In a later analysis, TCR association rates were found to vary across HLA loci, with the most associated TCRs seen for DRB1 alleles and the fewest for HLA-C alleles. A further reported finding was that TCR beta sequences accurately predicted the HLA-A and HLA-B alleles for most subjects in the first cohort. In a later analysis, HLA-associated TCR beta chains showed more clonal expansion and lower generation probabilities than non-associated chains that were equally common. Compared with the approximately 720-donor mean, donors in an Asian-associated ancestry cluster had fewer N-insertions in productive TCRs, according to a later genetic analysis. Strong co-occurrence of HLA alleles, especially DR and DQ, made assigning TCR associations to individual alleles difficult. A later analysis associated about 17,000 TCR beta sequences with specific HLA alleles at a false discovery rate of 0.05. Correlated functional status among segregating V segments might be attributable to linkage disequilibrium, but an unknown experimental factor could not be ruled out. Sequencing depth was assumed to be roughly uniform across donors in the presence/absence analyses, though that assumption may not hold. Some IMGT-functional V segments, including TRBV6-2 and TRBV6-3, could not be distinguished by the 87-base-pair reads and were therefore excluded. The sequencing pipeline was judged likely to have produced a cluster of highly shared sequence variants as a technical artifact. V-gene and J-gene trimming of TCR beta chains was associated with a missense DCLRE1C variant in a later genetic analysis, and the association was replicated in an independent cohort. Broadly in line with IMGT annotations, most TCR beta V segments showed up in productive rearrangements about 87% or about 30% of the time in an earlier analysis of under 700 of the donors. This cohort had only TCR beta chains sequenced, and the lack of alpha or paired-chain data limited which features could be detected.

The origin of this receptor is a man between 40 and 49 years old in good health and CMV-seronegative. The sequence joins TRBV7-6 to TRBJ1-1; 7 nucleotides in the junction match TRBD1. Sequencing used PBMCs. The CDR3 reads CASSGSGTAEAFF. The DNA sequence reads TGTGCCAGCAGCGGTAGCGGGACAGCTGAAGCTTTCTTT.